One sample yielded the 4 T cell receptor beta chains listed below, sequenced in a study of blood T cell repertoires in COVID-19. The protocol was immunoSEQ multiplex PCR, while the TCRdb copy is restricted to in-frame clones and leaves out a portion. The table includes 380,000 or so clones, 80% to 90% detected once. The sequenced sample was peripheral blood. These receptor sequences come from a middle-aged man with acute or convalescent COVID-19.

The J gene is TRBJ1-2, the V gene TRBV28; maybe TRBD1 (5 bases). Trimming removed 5 bases at V and 0 bases at J, with 13 bases between. CDR3 size: 15 residues. Per the germline V gene, CDR1 is MDHEN and CDR2 is SYDVKM. The CDR3 coding sequence is TGTGCCAGCAGTATTCTGCAGGACACTAACTATGGCTACACCTTC. Translating gives CASSILQDTNYGYTF.

The chain recombines TRBV6-2 or TRBV6-3 with TRBJ1-1; 9 nucleotides align to TRBD1. CDR1 is MNHEY, CDR2 SVGEGT, per germline. Germline trimming cut 6 bases from V and 10 bases from J; bases unmatched to any gene: 15. The CDR3 is 15 residues long. CDR3 loop: CASSLDRGRAGGAFF. CDR3 bases: TGTGCCAGCAGCCTGGACAGGGGACGTGCTGGCGGAGCTTTCTTT.

This clone was counted once. The gene calls are TRBV27 and TRBJ2-3; D ambiguous. This CDR3 contains 16 residues. Trimming stripped 1 base from V and 0 bases from J, with 11 bases between. From germline, CDR1 is MNHEY and CDR2 SMNVEV (reference sequence). CDR3 amino acids: CASSLYSQMSTDTQYF. The CDR3, as DNA: TGTGCCAGCAGTTTATATTCCCAGATGAGCACAGATACGCAGTATTTT.

The rearrangement uses TRBV25-1 and TRBJ1-2; weak D call: TRBD1 (6 bases). Deletions cut 5 bases from V and 7 bases from J, with 17 bases between. CDR1 and CDR2 from the germline V gene are MGHDK and SYGVNS. The CDR3 length is 14 residues. The DNA for the CDR3 is TGTGCCAGCAGTTTGGGACACTCAACGGGTGGCTACACCTTC. Encoded protein: CASSLGHSTGGYTF.